What follows are 26 T cell receptor beta chains derived from one specimen sequenced in a study of T cells in Graves' hyperthyroidism and ophthalmopathy (dated by TCRdb to the late 2010s). The library was prepared using multiplex PCR. The instrument given in TCRdb is Illumina HiSeq 2000. Amplification of TCR beta CDR3 regions was carried out from RNA transcripts. The TCR CDR3 was subjected to a first round of RT-PCR using the HTBI primer set and the Qiagen OneStep RT-PCR kit. TCRdb trimmed the raw reads at Q25, called clones with MiXCR and kept productive beta chains. Each record represents a unique CDR3 protein, reported with the most common genes and DNA among its rows. Within this sample are about 400,000 distinct CDR3 sequences, with about 13% of them counted one time only. Of the sample, 9.2% is held by the ten largest clones. Material: blood. The receptors come from a woman younger than 35 with Graves' hyperthyroidism.

The rearrangement links TRBV7-2 to TRBJ2-1; 13 nucleotides agree with TRBD2. The J segment lost 6 bases and the V segment lost 7 bases, leaving 3 bases of the junction unmatched. The V gene's germline CDR1 is SGHTA and CDR2 FQGNSA. The CDR3 is made up of 14 amino acids. CDR3 nucleotide sequence: TGTGCCAGCACCCGGACTAGCGGGAGCAATGAGCAGTTCTTC. Encoded protein: CASTRTSGSNEQFF.

This clonotype was found a few times. The gene calls are TRBV5-8 and TRBJ2-5; the D gene is possibly TRBD2 (5 bases). The CDR3 extends over 12 amino acids. Germline V gene data show CDR1 as SGHTS and CDR2 as YDEGEE. V lost 0 bases and J 7 bases, leaving 7 bases between the germline ends. CDR3 nucleotides: TGTGCCAGCAGCTTGGAGGGAGTGACCCAGTACTTC. This sequence encodes CASSLEGVTQYF.

V gene TRBV11-3 combines with J gene TRBJ1-3, with a tentative D call TRBD1 (5 bases). The V gene's germline CDR1 is SGHNT and CDR2 YENEEA. This CDR3 is built from 15 residues. Trimming left V 5 bases short and J 0 bases short, with 11 bases between. The CDR3 loop reads CASSDRGGSGNTIYF. CDR3 sequence (DNA): TGTGCCAGCAGCGACCGGGGGGGCTCTGGAAACACCATATATTTT.

This clonotype was counted at least ten times. The CDR3 DNA reads as TGTGCCAGCAGCTTATTGGAGGGGGACCAGCGAAGCGCAAAACTGTTTTTT. Protein product: CASSLLEGDQRSAKLFF. This chain links TRBV7-9 with TRBJ1-4; a possible D gene is TRBD1 (6 bases). Looked up from germline, CDR1 is SEHNR and CDR2 is FQNEAQ (reference sequence). Trimming took off 2 bases at V and 10 bases at J, with 23 bases between the two ends. This CDR3 has 17 amino acids.

This chain connects TRBV6-1 to TRBJ2-6, with TRBD1 as a possible D gene (6 bases). V lost 6 bases, J lost 4 bases, and 19 bases lay in between. The CDR3 covers 17 residues. The V gene's germline CDR1 is MNHNS and CDR2 SASEGT. The CDR3 loop is CASRPRDRSAGANVLTF. DNA of the CDR3: TGTGCCAGCAGACCAAGAGACAGGTCTGCCGGGGCCAACGTCCTGACTTTC.

The V gene is TRBV3-1, the J gene TRBJ2-5, with 9 bases aligning to TRBD2. Germline assignment: CDR1 LGHDT and CDR2 YNNKEL (reference sequence). CDR3 size: 15 residues. J lost 5 bases, V lost 6 bases, and 10 bases had no gene match. The CDR3 loop reads CASRRGGSLAETQYF. CDR3 sequence (DNA): TGTGCCAGCAGGCGGGGGGGCTCCCTTGCGGAGACCCAGTACTTC.

This clonotype was counted many times. The chain combines TRBV18 with TRBJ1-5; possibly TRBD1 for D (5 bases). Germline CDR1 KGHSH, CDR2 LQKENI. The germline V and J ends were trimmed by 3 bases and 7 bases, with 16 bases remaining between them. The CDR3 has 15 amino acids. The CDR3 spells CASSPLGEEGQPQHF. The CDR3 DNA is TGTGCCAGCTCACCGCTAGGGGAGGAAGGACAGCCCCAGCATTTT.

This clonotype was counted many times. CDR3 residues: CASSPPPSGLYEQYF. CDR3 DNA: TGTGCCAGCAGTCCACCCCCTAGCGGCCTCTACGAGCAGTACTTC. V gene TRBV7-2 combines with J gene TRBJ2-7, with 7 bases that match TRBD2. Germline-derived CDR1 and CDR2 are SGHTA and FQGNSA. This CDR3 contains 15 residues. The V and J ends lost 6 bases and 3 bases, in that order; junction bases with no gene match: 11.

The chain employs TRBV11-3 and TRBJ1-1; maybe TRBD1 (6 bases). Trimming removed 1 base at V and 5 bases at J, with 14 bases between. The CDR3 covers 15 residues. From germline, CDR1 is SGHNT and CDR2 YENEEA. The CDR3 DNA is TGTGCCAGCAGCTTAGTACACAGGGTGGAGACTGAAGCTTTCTTT. It encodes CASSLVHRVETEAFF. Together with reference TRBV11-3 and TRBJ1-1, the CDR3 gives the full variable domain: EAGVVQSPRYKIIEKKQPVAFWCNPISGHNTLYWYLQNLGQGPELLIRYENEEAVDDSQLPKDRFSAERLKGVDSTLKIQPAELGDSAVYLCASSLVHRVETEAFFGQGTRLTVV.

Of note for this clonotype: A much larger clonotype is one base distant, so this may be a read error. This chain joins TRBV6-2 or TRBV6-3 and TRBJ1-5, with 7 positions matching TRBD1. Unmatched junction bases numbered 4, after V lost 7 bases and J lost 4 bases. This CDR3 spans 13 amino acids. Germline CDR1 is MNHEY and CDR2 is SVGEGT. CDR3 sequence (DNA): TGTGCCAGCACCAAGACAGGGAATCAGCCCCAGCATTTT. It encodes CASTKTGNQPQHF.

The chain is built from TRBV6-1 and TRBJ1-5; maybe TRBD1 (6 bases). This CDR3 has 13 amino acids. Germline assignment: CDR1 MNHNS and CDR2 SASEGT. The V and J ends lost 1 base and 6 bases respectively, with 7 bases between them. The CDR3 spells CASSEGGGQPQHF. CDR3 nucleotides: TGTGCCAGCAGTGAAGGAGGGGGTCAGCCCCAGCATTTT.

The genes are TRBV20-1 and TRBJ1-6, with 8 bases fitting TRBD1. The germline V gene encodes CDR1 DFQATT and CDR2 SNEGSKA (reference sequence). The junction had 1 base not matched to a gene; V was cut back by 5 bases and J by 7 bases. This CDR3 region has 12 residues. CDR3 amino acids: CSAGQGNSPLHF. The CDR3 DNA reads TGCAGTGCTGGACAGGGAAATTCACCCCTCCACTTT.

This clonotype came up many times. The chain links TRBV6-5 to TRBJ1-1, with D possibly matching TRBD1 (5 bases). Germline V gene lookup returns CDR1 MNHEY and CDR2 SVGAGI. CDR3 length: 14 residues. V gave up 2 bases and J gave up 5 bases, with 12 bases separating them. CDR3 nucleotides: TGTGCCAGCAGTTACCATGGGGGGAAAACTGAAGCTTTCTTT. Amino acid sequence: CASSYHGGKTEAFF.

Ten or more counts support this clonotype. This rearrangement joins TRBV20-1 to TRBJ1-1; 7 bases map to TRBD1. There are 13 residues in the CDR3. Looked up from germline, CDR1 is DFQATT and CDR2 is SNEGSKA (reference sequence). With V trimmed by 6 bases and J by 1 base, 5 bases remained unmatched. The CDR3 spells CSAKGQRNTEAFF. The CDR3 DNA reads TGCAGTGCAAAGGGACAGCGGAACACTGAAGCTTTCTTT.

This clonotype has at least ten counts. V usage is TRBV7-3 and J usage is TRBJ2-2; D not resolved. Germline V CDR1 and CDR2: SGHTA, FQGTGA. The CDR3 covers 12 residues. With 2 bases removed from V and 6 bases from J, the gap between germline ends came to 4 bases. The CDR3 loop is CASSLPPGELFF. CDR3 bases: TGTGCCAGCAGCTTACCGCCCGGGGAGCTGTTTTTT.

The rearrangement links TRBV18 to TRBJ2-5; 8 positions match TRBD2. Germline values: CDR1 KGHSH, CDR2 LQKENI. This CDR3 has 17 amino acids. J gave up 3 bases and V 6 bases, and 15 bases lay outside the gene matches. The DNA of the CDR3 is TGTGCCAGCTCCTTGAGCACTCTCCAGCGGGGGAAAGAGACCCAGTACTTC. As protein: CASSLSTLQRGKETQYF.

This clonotype was detected a few times. The CDR3 is CASRAGINSPLHF. CDR3 DNA: TGTGCCAGCAGGGCAGGGATTAATTCACCCCTCCACTTT. The genes are TRBV28 and TRBJ1-6, with a weak D call TRBD1 (5 bases). Trimming shortened V by 6 bases and J by 6 bases, and 9 bases separated the two germline ends. Germline-derived CDR1 and CDR2 are MDHEN and SYDVKM. CDR3 length: 13 amino acids.

Details on this clonotype: A much more abundant neighbour one base away suggests this may be a read error. The chain couples TRBV6-5 to TRBJ1-4; D not certain. Germline V gene sequence: CDR1 MNHEY, CDR2 SVGAGI. The CDR3 has 14 amino acids. V was shortened by 3 bases and J by 4 bases, with 9 bases between the two germline ends. In DNA, the CDR3 is TGTGCCAGCAGTTATGGGAGCTTTAATGAAAAACTGTTTTTT. Translating gives CASSYGSFNEKLFF.

The V call is TRBV7-3, the J call TRBJ2-1; 10 nucleotides match TRBD2. The CDR3 is 15 amino acids. Trimming cost V 2 bases and J 8 bases; bases outside gene matches: 6. Germline assignment: CDR1 SGHTA and CDR2 FQGTGA. DNA for the CDR3: TGTGCCAGCAGCTTACAGGCTAGCGGGAGCGATGAGCAGTTCTTC. It is translated as CASSLQASGSDEQFF.

This clonotype appeared many times. This chain uses TRBV7-9 with TRBJ2-7, with 7 bases that match TRBD2. Trimming removed 2 bases from V and 3 bases from J; junction bases left unmatched: 7. CDR3 size: 15 residues. Germline values: CDR1 SEHNR, CDR2 FQNEAQ (reference sequence). CDR3 in amino acids: CASSLSPRGSYEQYF. The CDR3 bases are TGTGCCAGCAGCTTAAGCCCTCGCGGGAGCTACGAGCAGTACTTC. Full variable domain (remainder filled in from reference TRBV7-9 and TRBJ2-7): DTGVSQNPRHKITKRGQNVTFRCDPISEHNRLYWYRQTLGQGPEFLTYFQNEAQLEKSRLLSDRFSAERPKGSFSTLEIQRTEQGDSAMYLCASSLSPRGSYEQYFGPGTRLTVT.

In this sample, this clonotype turned up many times. The gene calls are TRBV7-2 and TRBJ2-7, with a possible D match to TRBD2 (6 bases). The germline gives CDR1 SGHTA, CDR2 FQGNSA. The CDR3 consists of 16 residues. Between the trimmed V and J ends, which lost 1 base and 3 bases, there was a span of 16 bases. The CDR3 loop is CASSLVTASVGYEQYF. The DNA for the CDR3 is TGTGCCAGCAGCTTAGTCACAGCTAGCGTAGGCTACGAGCAGTACTTC.

This clonotype was detected many times. The CDR3: CASSLAVELFF. Here the CDR3 DNA reads TGTGCCAGCAGCTTAGCTGTGGAGCTGTTTTTT. This chain connects TRBV7-9 to TRBJ2-2; no definite D call. Looked up from germline, CDR1 is SEHNR and CDR2 is FQNEAQ (reference sequence). With 0 bases removed from V and 10 bases from J, the gap between germline ends came to 3 bases. CDR3 length equals 11 residues.

This clonotype was seen at least ten times. The chain employs TRBV28 and TRBJ2-3; 8 bases are a match to TRBD2. The trim removed 7 bases at V and 1 base at J, leaving 7 bases unmatched. This CDR3 region has 15 residues. CDR1 and CDR2 from the germline V gene are MDHEN and SYDVKM. CDR3 DNA: TGTGCCAGCACCGGGAGGGTACAGGGCACAGATACGCAGTATTTT. It encodes CASTGRVQGTDTQYF.

The CDR3 coding sequence is TGCGCCAGCAGCCAAGGTGTGGGGACAAACACCGGGGAGCTGTTTTTT. Its translation: CASSQGVGTNTGELFF. The chain couples TRBV4-1 to TRBJ2-2, with a tentative D call TRBD1 (6 bases). CDR1 is MGHRA and CDR2 is YSYEKL in the germline V gene. Trimming took off 1 base at V and 2 bases at J, with 11 bases between the two ends. There are 16 residues in the CDR3.

Ten or more counts support this clonotype. The CDR3 coding sequence is TGTGCCAGTAGGCCCGGGGGGACCTACAATGAGCAGTTCTTC. As protein: CASRPGGTYNEQFF. The V call is TRBV19, the J call TRBJ2-1; 7 positions match TRBD2. V shed 6 bases, J shed 2 bases, and the junction held 4 bases outside the gene matches. Germline assignment: CDR1 LNHDA and CDR2 SQIVND (reference sequence). The CDR3 extends over 14 amino acids.

There are a few counts of this clonotype. The chain employs TRBV4-1 and TRBJ1-1; tentatively, D is TRBD1 (5 bases). Trimming removed 0 bases at V and 5 bases at J, with 22 bases between. CDR1 and CDR2 (germline): MGHRA, YSYEKL. The CDR3 length is 18 residues. Here the CDR3 reads CASSQEVIRGRGYTEAFF. CDR3 coding DNA: TGCGCCAGCAGCCAAGAGGTAATAAGGGGCCGAGGCTATACTGAAGCTTTCTTT.